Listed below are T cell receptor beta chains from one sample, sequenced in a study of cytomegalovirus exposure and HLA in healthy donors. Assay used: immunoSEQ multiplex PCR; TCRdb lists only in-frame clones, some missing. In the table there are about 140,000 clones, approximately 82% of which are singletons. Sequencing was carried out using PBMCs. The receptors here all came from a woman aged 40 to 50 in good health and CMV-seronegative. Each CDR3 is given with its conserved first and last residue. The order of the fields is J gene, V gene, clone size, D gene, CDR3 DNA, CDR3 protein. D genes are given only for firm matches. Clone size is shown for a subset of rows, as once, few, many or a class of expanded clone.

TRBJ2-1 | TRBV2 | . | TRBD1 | TGTGCCAGCATCCCAACCGGGACAGGCAATGAGCAGTTCTTC | CASIPTGTGNEQFF
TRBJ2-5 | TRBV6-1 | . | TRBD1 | TGTGCCAGCAGTGAACAGGGGGCGGGAGAGACCCAGTACTTC | CASSEQGAGETQYF
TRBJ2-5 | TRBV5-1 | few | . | TGCGCCAGCAGCTTGGGACAGATCCAAGAGACCCAGTACTTC | CASSLGQIQETQYF
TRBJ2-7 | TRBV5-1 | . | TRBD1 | TGCGCCAGCAGCTCAACTCCGGGACAGGGCTACGAGCAGTACTTC | CASSSTPGQGYEQYF
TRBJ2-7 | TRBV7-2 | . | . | TGTGCCAGCTCAGGGAGGTACGAGCAGTACTTC | CASSGRYEQYF
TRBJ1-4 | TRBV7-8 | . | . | TGTGCCAGCAGCTTAGTGGAGGTTTCAACTAATGAAAAACTGTTTTTT | CASSLVEVSTNEKLFF
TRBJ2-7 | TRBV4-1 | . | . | TGCGCCAGCAGCCAGGTGCTGGGGCAGGGGACCTACGAGCAGTACTTC | CASSQVLGQGTYEQYF
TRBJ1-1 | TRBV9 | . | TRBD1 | TGTGCCAGCAGCGTTCGAGACAGGGCCACTGAAGCTTTCTTT | CASSVRDRATEAFF
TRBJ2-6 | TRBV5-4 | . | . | TGTGCCAGCAGCTTGGGGCCGGGACAACCCGTCTCTGGGGCCAACGTCCTGACTTTC | CASSLGPGQPVSGANVLTF
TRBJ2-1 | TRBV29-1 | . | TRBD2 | TGCAGCGTGAGCGGGAGGGCTTTCAATGAGCAGTTCTTC | CSVSGRAFNEQFF
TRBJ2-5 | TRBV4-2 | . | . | TGTGCCAGCAGCCCGACTATCCAAGAGACCCAGTACTTC | CASSPTIQETQYF
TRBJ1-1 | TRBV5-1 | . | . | TGCGCCAGCAGCTTGGCGGCAGGGTCCTATTCTGAAGCTTTCTTT | CASSLAAGSYSEAFF
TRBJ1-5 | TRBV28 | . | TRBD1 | TGTGCCAGCAGACGACAGGGGGCGGGCCAGCCCCAGCATTTT | CASRRQGAGQPQHF
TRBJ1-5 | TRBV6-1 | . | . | TGTGCCAGCAGTGTGTTCGGGGTTCAGCCCCAGCATTTT | CASSVFGVQPQHF
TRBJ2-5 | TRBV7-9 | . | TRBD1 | TGTGCCAGCAGCGTACAGGGGTTAGAGACCCAGTACTTC | CASSVQGLETQYF
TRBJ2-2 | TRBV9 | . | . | TGTGCCAGCAGTATCCGAGACAGGAACACCGGGGAGCTGTTTTTT | CASSIRDRNTGELFF
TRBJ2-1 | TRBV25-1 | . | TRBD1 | TGTGCCAGCGGACAGGGACAATACAATGAGCAGTTCTTC | CASGQGQYNEQFF
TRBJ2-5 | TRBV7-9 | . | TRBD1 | TGTGCCAGCAGCGTCTGGACAGGGGGCGAGACCCAGTACTTC | CASSVWTGGETQYF
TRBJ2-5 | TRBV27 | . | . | TGTGCCAGCAGTGCCCGGTCAGGGGGGCGAGCGGAGACCCAGTACTTC | CASSARSGGRAETQYF
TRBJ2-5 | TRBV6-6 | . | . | TGTGCCAGCAGTGGCAGTGGTGAGACCCAGTACTTC | CASSGSGETQYF
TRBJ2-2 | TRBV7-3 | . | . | TGTGCCAGCAGCTTAAGCGCTAGCGCGAACACCGGGGAGCTGTTTTTT | CASSLSASANTGELFF
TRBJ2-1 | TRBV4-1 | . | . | TGCGCCAGCAGCCAAGTCGGGAGCTCCTACAATGAGCAGTTCTTC | CASSQVGSSYNEQFF
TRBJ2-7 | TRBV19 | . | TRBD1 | TGTGCCAGTAGTACCAGGGAAGGGGACAGCTCCTACGAGCAGTACTTC | CASSTREGDSSYEQYF
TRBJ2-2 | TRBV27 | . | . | TGTGCCAGCAGTTTACTCACCGGGGAGCTGTTTTTT | CASSLLTGELFF
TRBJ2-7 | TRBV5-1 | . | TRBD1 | TGCGCCAGCAGCTTAACGGGACAGTATCCCTACGAGCAGTACTTC | CASSLTGQYPYEQYF
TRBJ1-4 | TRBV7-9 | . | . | TGTGCCAGCAGTGACGGGGAACCGGGAAAACTGTTTTTT | CASSDGEPGKLFF
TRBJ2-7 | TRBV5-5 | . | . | TGTGCCAGCAGCTTGGCCTACTACGAGCAGTACTTC | CASSLAYYEQYF
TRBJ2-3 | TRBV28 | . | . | TGTGCCAGCAGTTTAAGGCTAGCAGATACGCAGTATTTT | CASSLRLADTQYF
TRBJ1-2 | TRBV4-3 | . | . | TGCGCCAGCAGCCAAGATATCCCCTCTGGCTACACCTTC | CASSQDIPSGYTF
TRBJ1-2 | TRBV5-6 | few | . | TGTGCCAGCAGCTTGTGGGGCGTTGGCTATGGCTACACCTTC | CASSLWGVGYGYTF
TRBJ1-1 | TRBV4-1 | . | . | TGCGCCAGCAGCCACCCTCCCCTCCGTCGGACAGACAACCTAAAAAGTAGCACTGAAGCTTTCTTT | CASSHPPLRRTDNLKSSTEAFF
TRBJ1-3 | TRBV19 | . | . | TGTGCCAGTAGTCGGTCTTACTCTGGAAACACCATATATTTT | CASSRSYSGNTIYF
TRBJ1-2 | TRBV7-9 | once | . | TGTGCCAGCAGCTTAGCGGGAACACTAGATGGCTACACCTTC | CASSLAGTLDGYTF
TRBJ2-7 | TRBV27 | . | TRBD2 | TGTGCCAGCAGGGGACTAGCGATGGGCTCCGAGCAGTACTTC | CASRGLAMGSEQYF
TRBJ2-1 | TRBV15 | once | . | TGTGCCACCAGCAGAGGAGGGAGCTCCTACAATGAGCAGTTCTTC | CATSRGGSSYNEQFF
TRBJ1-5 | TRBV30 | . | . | TGTGCCTGGAGTGTACCAGGACAAGATTGGTCGCCCCAGCATTTT | CAWSVPGQDWSPQHF
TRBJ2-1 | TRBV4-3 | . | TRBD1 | TGCGCCAGCAGCCAAGGGACAGGGGGTTTTGAGCAGTTCTTC | CASSQGTGGFEQFF
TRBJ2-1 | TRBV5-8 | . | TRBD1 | TGTGCCAGCAGCTTGGGACAGGGGGCATTCAATGAGCAGTTCTTC | CASSLGQGAFNEQFF
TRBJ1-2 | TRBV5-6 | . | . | TGTGCCAGCAGCTCCACAGGCGCCTATGGCTACACCTTC | CASSSTGAYGYTF
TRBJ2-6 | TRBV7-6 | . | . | TGTGCCAGCAGCTTACAGGTCTCTGGGGCCAACGTCCTGACTTTC | CASSLQVSGANVLTF
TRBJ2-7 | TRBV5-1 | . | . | TGCGCCAGCAGCTTCCGAACTGAGCCCTACGAGCAGTACTTC | CASSFRTEPYEQYF
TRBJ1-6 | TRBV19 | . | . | TGTGCCAGCTGTGATACAGGGATCGCTTCACCCCTCCACTTT | CASCDTGIASPLHF
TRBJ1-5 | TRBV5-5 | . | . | TGTGCCAGCAGCCTTGAAAACAGGGAGGGCGGTCAGCCCCAGCATTTT | CASSLENREGGQPQHF
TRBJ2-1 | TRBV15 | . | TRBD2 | TGTGCCACCAGCAGAGATGTGGTAGCGGGAGAGGGATCCTACAATGAGCAGTTCTTC | CATSRDVVAGEGSYNEQFF
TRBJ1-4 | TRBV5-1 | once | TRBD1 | TGCGCCAGCAGCTTGGTGGGGACAGGGACGGAAAAACTGTTTTTT | CASSLVGTGTEKLFF